This T cell receptor beta chain appears in the sequencing data of a study of cytomegalovirus exposure and HLA in healthy donors. Study outcomes and limitations: The study found most TCR sequences rare, yet found some public TCRs in many donors. Among TCR beta chains, those listed as cytomegalovirus-associated numbered some 160. In a later analysis, first-cohort TCR clusters were found to tend to co-occur in the 130 or so validation repertoires.

Comment on this clone: The antigen remains undetermined.

Trimming cost V 10 bases and J 7 bases, with 14 bases left between them. Germline V gives CDR1 MNHEY, CDR2 SVGAGI. The CDR3 spans 11 residues. Clones were sequenced by immunoSEQ multiplex PCR, and TCRdb holds only the in-frame ones, with some missing. This table holds roughly 150,000 clones, around 85% found once. The source is a woman aged 25 to 39 in good health and CMV-seronegative. The sequencing input was PBMCs. The J gene is TRBJ2-7, the V gene TRBV6-5; D gene unclear. This CDR3 is CATRWATEQYF. The CDR3 nucleotides are TGTGCCACTCGGTGGGCGACAGAGCAGTACTTC.